This TCR beta chain originates from a study of blood T cell repertoires in COVID-19. Overall study: COVID-19 samples collected from the United States, Italy and Spain covered acute and convalescent phases. PBMCs, B-cell-depleted T cells, or T cells provided the cDNA or gDNA that made up the material.

Per the study methods: How many nucleated cells were present was estimated from reference gene primer amplification. The protocol was immunoSEQ multiplex PCR, while the TCRdb copy is restricted to in-frame clones and leaves out a portion. That table gives V, J and clone size, and the DNA gave D and trimming. The profile covers about 26,000 clones, with about nine tenths appearing a single time and 13% taken by the ten largest. Per germline, CDR1 LGHNA and CDR2 YNFKEQ. This CDR3 is 14 amino acids long. V shed 0 bases, J shed 7 bases, and the junction held 5 bases outside the gene matches. The TCR sequence derives from a human donor in a cohort sampled during active COVID-19. The donor label of this sample is uncertain. The sequencing input was peripheral blood. This chain uses TRBV4-2 with TRBJ1-2; 7 bases match TRBD1. Written as DNA, the CDR3 is TGTGCCAGCAGCCAAGATCGACAGGGTGGTGGCTACACCTTC. Protein: CASSQDRQGGGYTF.